This T cell receptor beta chain was retrieved from a study of CD8 T cells in Susac syndrome. Random hexamers primed reverse transcription of about 0.45 to 1 ug RNA. TCRdb re-called the immunoSEQ multiplex PCR reads with MiXCR, one entry per CDR3 protein. The sample carries fewer than 350,000 distinct CDR3 sequences, about 90% recorded once. The V segment lost 5 bases and the J segment 5 bases; nucleotides outside the gene matches: 3. The germline V gene encodes CDR1 ENHRY and CDR2 SYGVKD. The length of the CDR3 is 13 residues. Relapsing-remitting disease, either stable or active, was present in the multiple sclerosis controls, who were treatment-naive patients.

What was sequenced was CD4+ T cells from PBMCs. This TCR derives from a human donor with multiple sclerosis. The chain combines TRBV10-3 with TRBJ2-1; 7 bases are shared with TRBD1. The CDR3: CAISRTGDNEQFF. Here the CDR3 DNA reads TGTGCCATCAGTAGGACAGGAGACAATGAGCAGTTCTTC.